This TCR beta chain stems from a study of T-cell reconstitution after alpha-beta-depleted transplantation in children. General study findings and limits: Reportedly, only several hundred clones from non-depleted graft cells drove alpha-beta T-cell counts at about two months. Among T cells one year after transplant, newly produced cells accounted for most counts and diversity.

During its preparation, the TCRbeta library received unique molecular identifiers. TCRdb re-called the PCR reads with MiXCR, one entry per CDR3 protein. The sample consists of 85,000 to 120,000 distinct CDR3 sequences, roughly 7.6% of them appearing once. Trimming removed 2 bases from V and 3 bases from J, with 17 bases in between. The CDR3 sequence is 17 residues long. Germline V CDR1 and CDR2: WSHSY, SAAADI. Many counts were recorded for this clonotype. The antigen is not known. The receptor was isolated from a boy between 2 and 15 years old with acute lymphoblastic leukemia, due to receive a stem cell transplant. Sample: PBMCs, taken before TCRalphabeta/CD19-depleted stem cell transplant. V gene TRBV10-2 combines with J gene TRBJ2-1, with D tentatively TRBD1 (7 bases). Here the CDR3 reads CASSEEVQGGRYNEQFF. CDR3 sequence (DNA): TGCGCCAGCAGTGAGGAAGTTCAGGGGGGCCGCTACAATGAGCAGTTCTTC.